Presented here are 24 T cell receptor beta chains from one specimen sequenced in a study of CD8+ T cells in alopecia areata. Reverse transcribed after extraction, RNA yielded cDNA as the sequencing template. Produced via immunoSEQ multiplex PCR; TCRdb's table is partial and in-frame only. This sample has some 150,000 clones; roughly 86% occur once, and the top ten carry under 15%. Treatment in this sample: oral pan-JAK inhibitor, 5-10 mg twice daily. Here the sequenced sample was CD8+ T cells sorted from blood, taken at week 4, from a patient treated with tofacitinib. The receptors here all came from a human donor with alopecia areata.

This chain joins TRBV19 and TRBJ2-7; D uncertain. Germline CDR1 reads LNHDA; CDR2 reads SQIVND (reference sequence). V gave up 3 bases and J gave up 4 bases, with 10 bases separating them. This CDR3 comprises 13 residues. CDR3 nucleotides: TGTGCCAGTAGTATCCGCGAACAATACGAGCAGTACTTC. It specifies CASSIREQYEQYF.

In its sample, this clone was seen once. The J gene is TRBJ2-1, the V gene TRBV30; 7 nucleotides match TRBD2. The CDR3 contains 14 residues. Germline loops: CDR1 GTSNPN, CDR2 SVGIG (reference sequence). V shed 0 bases, J shed 9 bases, and the junction held 8 bases outside the gene matches. The CDR3 loop reads CAWSVPAGAIEQFF. In DNA, the CDR3 is TGTGCCTGGAGTGTACCGGCGGGAGCTATTGAGCAGTTCTTC.

This clone was counted between two and nine times. The chain employs TRBV7-3 and TRBJ2-3; D is unclear. The germline V gene encodes CDR1 SGHTA and CDR2 FQGTGA. The V and J ends lost 2 bases and 1 base respectively, with 4 bases between them. The CDR3 contains 13 residues. CDR3 region: CASSLLGTDTQYF. The CDR3 DNA reads TGTGCCAGCAGCTTACTAGGCACAGATACGCAGTATTTT.

The J gene is TRBJ1-1, the V gene TRBV19; 12 bases line up with TRBD1. Germline assignment: CDR1 LNHDA and CDR2 SQIVND (reference sequence). There are 13 residues in the CDR3. Germline trimming cut 8 bases from V and 11 bases from J; bases unmatched to any gene: 9. The CDR3 coding sequence is TGTGCCAGTGGGGACAGGGGGCCGCCCGAGGCTTTCTTT. This gives the protein CASGDRGPPEAFF.

This sequence joins TRBV5-6 and TRBJ2-2; D gene unclear. Deletions cut 2 bases from V and 4 bases from J, with 6 bases between. The CDR3 covers 13 residues. The germline V gene encodes CDR1 SGHDT and CDR2 YYEEEE. CDR3 amino acids: CASSLGSTGELFF. The DNA for the CDR3 is TGTGCCAGCAGCTTAGGGTCCACCGGGGAGCTGTTTTTT.

The rearrangement links TRBV11-2 to TRBJ2-7; 7 bases map to TRBD1. Germline V gene sequence: CDR1 SGHAT, CDR2 FQNNGV. Trimming at V came to 4 bases and at J to 3 bases, leaving 9 bases not matched to a gene. This CDR3 spans 15 amino acids. CDR3 region: CASSSHRGIGYEQYF. The CDR3 bases are TGTGCCAGCAGCTCGCACAGGGGAATAGGCTACGAGCAGTACTTC.

V and J are TRBV6-6 and TRBJ2-2; D call uncertain. Trimming took off 5 bases at V and 3 bases at J, with 7 bases between the two ends. The CDR3 spans 13 residues. Germline V gives CDR1 MNHNY, CDR2 SVGAGI (reference sequence). The CDR3 loop reads CASSTTYTGELFF. The CDR3 DNA is TGTGCCAGCAGTACGACGTACACCGGGGAGCTGTTTTTT.

V gene TRBV7-9 combines with J gene TRBJ2-3, with a weak D call TRBD2 (6 bases). The CDR3 sequence is 16 residues long. V shed 7 bases and J shed 2 bases, with 19 bases lying between them. Germline assignment: CDR1 SEHNR and CDR2 FQNEAQ (reference sequence). In DNA, the CDR3 is TGTGCCAGCAACGAACCCTCGCGGGATTCCACAGATACGCAGTATTTT. Translation: CASNEPSRDSTDTQYF.

The V call is TRBV5-4, the J call TRBJ2-7, with D perhaps matching TRBD2 (5 bases). The germline V gene encodes CDR1 SGHNT and CDR2 YYREEE (reference sequence). The V gene lost 2 bases and the J gene lost 6 bases, with 18 bases spanning the gap. This CDR3 has 15 amino acids. CDR3 sequence reads: CASSFLDRGPGEQYF. The CDR3 nucleotides are TGTGCCAGCAGCTTCCTTGACCGGGGTCCAGGCGAGCAGTACTTC.

This clone appeared once. V usage is TRBV4-1 and J usage is TRBJ1-1; D may be TRBD1 (5 bases). CDR3 length equals 14 residues. Trimming cost V 3 bases and J 7 bases, with 15 bases left between them. The V gene's germline CDR1 is MGHRA and CDR2 YSYEKL. The CDR3 DNA sequence: TGCGCCAGCAGCCAGGACACTGGGGTCAGTGAAGCTTTCTTT. Translated, it gives CASSQDTGVSEAFF.

This chain uses TRBV19 with TRBJ2-7; no clear D. V lost 5 bases to trimming and J lost 4 bases, with 9 bases between them. Germline V gene lookup returns CDR1 LNHDA and CDR2 SQIVND (reference sequence). The CDR3 is 12 amino acids. The CDR3 nucleotides read TGTGCCAGTAGTTCCAATAAATACGAGCAGTACTTC. As protein: CASSSNKYEQYF.

The V and J genes are TRBV9 and TRBJ2-3; unclear D gene. The CDR3 sequence is 15 residues long. The germline V gene encodes CDR1 SGDLS and CDR2 YYNGEE. V was clipped by 0 bases and J by 2 bases, with 10 bases between them. This CDR3 is CASSVGVLTTDTQYF. In DNA form, the CDR3 reads TGTGCCAGCAGCGTAGGAGTGCTTACCACAGATACGCAGTATTTT.

This clone was seen once. This rearrangement joins TRBV9 to TRBJ2-6, with TRBD1 matching over 7 bases. The CDR3 length is 15 residues. V shed 6 bases, J shed 2 bases, and the junction held 5 bases outside the gene matches. The germline V gene has CDR1 SGDLS and CDR2 YYNGEE. The CDR3 bases are TGTGCCAGCAACCTAGACAGGGCTGGGGCCAACGTCCTGACTTTC. Residues: CASNLDRAGANVLTF.

The CDR3, as DNA: TGTGCCACCAGCAGAGATCGAAGTCAGGGATTGGGCGAGCAGTACTTC. Translating it yields CATSRDRSQGLGEQYF. The chain combines TRBV15 with TRBJ2-7, with D maybe TRBD1 (5 bases). Germline CDR1 and CDR2: LNHNV and YYDKDF (reference sequence). CDR3 size: 16 residues. V was cut by 0 bases and J by 6 bases, with 18 bases left in between.

This clone was observed a single time. The V gene is TRBV30, the J gene TRBJ2-7; D is unclear. This CDR3 is 12 amino acids long. CDR1 and CDR2 (germline): GTSNPN, SVGIG (reference sequence). V lost 1 base, J lost 6 bases, and 10 bases lay in between. This chain's CDR3 is CAWSGESGEQYF. For the CDR3, the DNA is TGTGCCTGGAGTGGGGAATCTGGCGAGCAGTACTTC.

The rearrangement uses TRBV30 and TRBJ1-4; D is undetermined. Trimming stripped 3 bases from V and 4 bases from J, with 9 bases between. In germline, CDR1 is GTSNPN, CDR2 SVGIG (reference sequence). The CDR3 runs to 13 residues. CDR3 in DNA: TGTGCCTGGAGCGGAATAAATAATGAAAAACTGTTTTTT. Its translation is CAWSGINNEKLFF.

The rearrangement uses TRBV30 and TRBJ2-7; the D gene is possibly TRBD1 (5 bases). CDR3 length: 15 amino acids. Germline V CDR1 and CDR2: GTSNPN, SVGIG (reference sequence). V was shortened by 3 bases and J by 3 bases, with 18 bases between the two germline ends. CDR3 coding DNA: TGTGCCTGGAGCGAACTGACAGAAATAGACTACGAGCAGTACTTC. It yields the protein CAWSELTEIDYEQYF.

This clone has just one count. The rearrangement uses TRBV11-2 and TRBJ2-1, with D unresolved. The germline V and J ends were trimmed by 2 bases and 9 bases, with 11 bases remaining between them. Per the germline V gene, CDR1 is SGHAT and CDR2 is FQNNGV. The CDR3 has 13 amino acids. This chain's CDR3 is CASSLNPIVEQFF. CDR3 DNA sequence: TGTGCCAGCAGCTTAAACCCCATTGTTGAGCAGTTCTTC.

The chain uses TRBV7-8 and TRBJ2-3, with a tentative D call TRBD1 (5 bases). Germline V CDR1 and CDR2: SGHVS, FQNEAQ. Trimming took 3 bases from V and 0 from J, leaving 10 bases between them. The CDR3 is 15 amino acids. CDR3 in DNA: TGTGCCAGCAGCTTCAGGGCGGCTAGCACAGATACGCAGTATTTT. Protein sequence: CASSFRAASTDTQYF.

The J gene is TRBJ1-5, the V gene TRBV27; D is possibly TRBD1 (6 bases). The CDR3 has 14 amino acids. Per germline, CDR1 MNHEY and CDR2 SMNVEV (reference sequence). V lost 3 bases to trimming and J lost 7 bases, with 13 bases between them. CDR3 bases: TGTGCCAGCAGTTTCGCAGGGGTCGGGCAGCCCCAGCATTTT. Amino acid sequence: CASSFAGVGQPQHF.

The chain couples TRBV5-6 to TRBJ2-7; the D gene could be TRBD1 or TRBD2 (5 bases each). Per the germline V gene, CDR1 is SGHDT and CDR2 is YYEEEE. CDR3 length: 14 residues. V lost 1 base, J lost 6 bases, and 14 bases lay in between. CDR3 residues: CASSLMGDLGEQYF. For the CDR3, the DNA is TGTGCCAGCAGCTTGATGGGGGATCTCGGCGAGCAGTACTTC.

The CDR3 protein is CASKRGTSGGRSPPYEQYF. In DNA, the CDR3 is TGTGCTAGTAAACGGGGGACTAGCGGGGGGAGAAGCCCTCCCTACGAGCAGTACTTC. The chain carries TRBV12-5 and TRBJ2-7; 15 bases match TRBD2. Per germline, CDR1 LGHNT and CDR2 FRNRAP. J gave up 2 bases and V 8 bases, and 16 bases lay outside the gene matches. CDR3 length: 19 residues.

For this clone: Other DNA sequences in this specimen translate into the identical CDR3. V gene TRBV27 combines with J gene TRBJ2-7; D perhaps matches TRBD2 (7 bases). Germline CDR1 reads MNHEY; CDR2 reads SMNVEV (reference sequence). This CDR3 is built from 14 residues. V lost 2 bases and J 2 bases, leaving 10 bases between the germline ends. The CDR3 here is CASSLRGGAYEQYF. The CDR3 bases are TGTGCCAGCAGTTTAAGGGGGGGGGCCTACGAGCAGTACTTC.

This clone came up once. The chain is built from TRBV29-1 and TRBJ2-7; possible D gene TRBD2, 6 bases. V was cut by 2 bases and J by 0 bases, with 11 bases left in between. The germline V gene has CDR1 SQVTM and CDR2 ANQGSEA. The CDR3 covers 14 residues. CDR3 nucleotide sequence: TGCAGCGTTGAACTCGCGACTAGCTCCTACGAGCAGTACTTC. Amino acid sequence: CSVELATSSYEQYF.